This T cell receptor beta chain came from a study of blood T cell repertoires in COVID-19. Looking at the study overall: Acute-phase and convalescent COVID-19 samples originated in the United States, Italy and Spain. T cells, B-cell-depleted T cells, or PBMCs provided the cDNA or gDNA that served as material.

While infection was still active, Seattle patients were enrolled and then followed longitudinally. After removal of 6 bases from V and 7 bases from J, the junction contained 7 bases not matched to a gene. Germline V gene sequence: CDR1 MNHEY, CDR2 SVGAGI. The CDR3 totals 15 residues. Libraries were prepared by immunoSEQ multiplex PCR; TCRdb keeps only in-frame clonotypes and omits some of them. The repertoire includes about 170,000 clones, approximately 79% of them detected once, and about 7.7% sits in the top ten. The receptor was derived from a woman aged 40 to 50 with COVID-19, enrolled during active disease. The chain links TRBV6-5 to TRBJ2-1; 12 nucleotides align to TRBD2. Sequencing was performed on peripheral blood. The CDR3, as DNA: TGTGCCAGCAGCGCGACTAGCGGGAGTTTGAATGAGCAGTTCTTC. Translating gives CASSATSGSLNEQFF.